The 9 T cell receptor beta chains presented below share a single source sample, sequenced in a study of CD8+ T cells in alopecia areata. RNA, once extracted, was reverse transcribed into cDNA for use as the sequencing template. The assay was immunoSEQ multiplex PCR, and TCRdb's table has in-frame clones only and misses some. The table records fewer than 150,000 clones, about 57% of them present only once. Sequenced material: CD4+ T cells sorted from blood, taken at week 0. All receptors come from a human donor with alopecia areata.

The CDR3 DNA is TGTGCCAGCAGCCTGACAGGGTATGGAAACACCATATATTTT. This encodes CASSLTGYGNTIYF. The V and J genes are TRBV11-2 and TRBJ1-3; TRBD1 aligns across 7 bases. Germline assignment: CDR1 SGHAT and CDR2 FQNNGV. Losses at the gene ends were 5 bases for V and 3 bases for J; bases not matched to a gene: 4. The CDR3 covers 14 residues. The full variable domain, rest sourced from reference TRBV11-2 and TRBJ1-3, is EAGVAQSPRYKIIEKRQSVAFWCNPISGHATLYWYQQILGQGPKLLIQFQNNGVVDDSQLPKDRFSAERLKGVDSTLKIQPAKLEDSAVYLCASSLTGYGNTIYFGEGSWLTVV.

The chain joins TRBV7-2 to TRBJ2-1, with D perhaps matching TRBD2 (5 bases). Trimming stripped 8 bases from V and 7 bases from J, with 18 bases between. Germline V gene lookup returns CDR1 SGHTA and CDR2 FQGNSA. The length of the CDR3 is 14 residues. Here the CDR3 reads CASGGWVFRNEQFF. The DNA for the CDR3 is TGTGCCAGCGGCGGGTGGGTGTTCAGGAATGAGCAGTTCTTC.

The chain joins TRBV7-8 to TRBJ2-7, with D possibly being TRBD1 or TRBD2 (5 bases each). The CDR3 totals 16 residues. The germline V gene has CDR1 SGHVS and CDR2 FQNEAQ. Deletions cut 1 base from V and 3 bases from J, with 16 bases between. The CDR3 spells CASSLVRGSGYYEQYF. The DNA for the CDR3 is TGTGCCAGCAGCTTAGTACGGGGCTCGGGGTACTACGAGCAGTACTTC.

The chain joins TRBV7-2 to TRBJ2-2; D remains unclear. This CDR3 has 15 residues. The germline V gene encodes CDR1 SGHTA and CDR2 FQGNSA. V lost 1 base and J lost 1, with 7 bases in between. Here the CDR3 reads CASSLVVVNTGELFF. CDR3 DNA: TGTGCCAGCAGCTTAGTAGTCGTGAACACCGGGGAGCTGTTTTTT.

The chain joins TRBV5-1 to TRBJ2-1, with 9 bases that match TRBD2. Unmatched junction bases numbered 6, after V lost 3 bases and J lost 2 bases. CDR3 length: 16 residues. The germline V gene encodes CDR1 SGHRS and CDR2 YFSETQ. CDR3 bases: TGCGCCAGCAGCTCTTCAGCGGGAGGAACCTACAATGAGCAGTTCTTC. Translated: CASSSSAGGTYNEQFF.

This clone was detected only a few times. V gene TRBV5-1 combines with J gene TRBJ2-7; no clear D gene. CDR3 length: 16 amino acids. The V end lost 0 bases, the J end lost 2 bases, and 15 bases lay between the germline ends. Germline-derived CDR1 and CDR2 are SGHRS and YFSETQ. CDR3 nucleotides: TGCGCCAGCAGCTTGGCCCTAGGTGTCCAGCCCTACGAGCAGTACTTC. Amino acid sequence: CASSLALGVQPYEQYF.

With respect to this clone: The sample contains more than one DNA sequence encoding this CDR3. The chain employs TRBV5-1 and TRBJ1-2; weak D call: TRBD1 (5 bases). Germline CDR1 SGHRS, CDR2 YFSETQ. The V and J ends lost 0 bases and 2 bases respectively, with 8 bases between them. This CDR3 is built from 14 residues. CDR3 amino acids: CASSLGGENYGYTF. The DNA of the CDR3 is TGCGCCAGCAGCTTGGGAGGGGAGAACTATGGCTACACCTTC.

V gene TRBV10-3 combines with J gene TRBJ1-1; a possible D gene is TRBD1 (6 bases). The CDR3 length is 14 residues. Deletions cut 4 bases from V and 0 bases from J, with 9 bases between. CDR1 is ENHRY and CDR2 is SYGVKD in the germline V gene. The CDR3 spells CAISGQEMNTEAFF. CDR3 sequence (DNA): TGTGCCATCAGTGGACAGGAAATGAACACTGAAGCTTTCTTT.

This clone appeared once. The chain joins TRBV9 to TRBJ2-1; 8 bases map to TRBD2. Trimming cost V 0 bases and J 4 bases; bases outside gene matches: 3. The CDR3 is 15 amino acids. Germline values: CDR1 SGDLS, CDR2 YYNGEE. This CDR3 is CASSVVSGDYNEQFF. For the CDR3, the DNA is TGTGCCAGCAGCGTAGTTAGCGGGGATTACAATGAGCAGTTCTTC.